The present T cell receptor beta chain was sequenced within a study of blood T cell repertoires in COVID-19. TCRdb keeps only in-frame clones here, not all; method: immunoSEQ multiplex PCR. The sample records fewer than 250,000 clones, 70% to 90% being singletons. Sequencing was carried out using peripheral blood. The origin of this receptor is a man aged 50 to 60 with acute or convalescent COVID-19.

The CDR3 is CASSLGRASGANVLTF. Written as DNA, the CDR3 is TGTGCCAGCAGCTTAGGGAGAGCCTCTGGGGCCAACGTCCTGACTTTC. The chain employs TRBV7-6 and TRBJ2-6; unclear D gene. CDR1 is SGHVS, CDR2 FNYEAQ, per germline. This CDR3 is built from 16 residues. V dropped 1 base and J dropped 0 bases, with 7 bases sitting between them.